The 13 T cell receptor beta chains given below trace back to one sample, sequenced in a study of vaccination effects on CD4 cells after COVID-19. Following 10 days of culture, CD4+ T cells were isolated. Each participant received a vaccine that was either BNT162b2 or mRNA-1273, given as two doses. Using immunoSEQ multiplex PCR, the repertoire was profiled, and TCRdb retains in-frame clones only, with some absent. Of about 73,000 clones in the sample, 65% to 80% are singletons; the top ten hold approximately 2.4%. These receptors are not linked to any known antigen. Sequencing used CD4+ T cells from PBMCs cultured without peptide, obtained after COVID-19 vaccination. These receptors were taken from a human donor who received a COVID-19 vaccine.

The chain's CDR3 is CAISDWGWETQYF. The CDR3 DNA sequence: TGTGCCATCAGTGACTGGGGCTGGGAGACCCAGTACTTC. The V gene is TRBV10-3, the J gene TRBJ2-5, with a weak D call TRBD1 (5 bases). Trimming shortened V by 3 bases and J by 5 bases, and 10 bases separated the two germline ends. The germline V gene encodes CDR1 ENHRY and CDR2 SYGVKD. The CDR3 extends over 13 amino acids.

The sample holds one count of this clone. The J gene is TRBJ2-3, the V gene TRBV9, with D hard to call. V shed 0 bases and J shed 2 bases, with 13 bases lying between them. The CDR3 runs 16 residues. Germline V lookup: CDR1 SGDLS, CDR2 YYNGEE. The CDR3: CASSVEVTPPTDTQYF. As DNA, the CDR3 is TGTGCCAGCAGCGTAGAGGTGACTCCCCCCACAGATACGCAGTATTTT.

The rearrangement links TRBV5-1 to TRBJ1-6; weak D call: TRBD1 (5 bases). The CDR3 length is 15 residues. Germline V gene data show CDR1 as SGHRS and CDR2 as YFSETQ. The germline V and J ends were trimmed by 4 bases and 7 bases, with 15 bases remaining between them. The DNA of the CDR3 is TGCGCCAGCAGCCCAAACAGCGAGGGGAATTCACCCCTCCACTTT. Its protein product is CASSPNSEGNSPLHF.

This clone was detected only once. CDR3 DNA sequence: TGCAGCGTTCTCACCCCCGCAGGGGCCAACGTCCTGACTTTC. It translates to CSVLTPAGANVLTF. The V gene is TRBV29-1, the J gene TRBJ2-6; D gene unclear. The V end lost 5 bases, the J end lost 4 bases, and 12 bases lay between the germline ends. From germline, CDR1 is SQVTM and CDR2 ANQGSEA. CDR3 size: 14 residues.

This chain links TRBV11-1 with TRBJ2-2; D unclear. Trimming shortened V by 3 bases and J by 4 bases, and 6 bases separated the two germline ends. This CDR3 has 13 residues. From germline, CDR1 is SGHAT and CDR2 FQDESV (reference sequence). CDR3 DNA sequence: TGTGCCAGCAGCTTTAAGACCACCGGGGAGCTGTTTTTT. Its translation is CASSFKTTGELFF.

The V and J genes are TRBV4-1 and TRBJ2-3; the match to TRBD2 covers 12 bases. This CDR3 spans 17 amino acids. Trimming cost V 1 base and J 6 bases; bases outside gene matches: 8. Germline assignment: CDR1 MGHRA and CDR2 YSYEKL. The CDR3 is CASSQAVPGTSGDTQYF. DNA of the CDR3: TGCGCCAGCAGCCAAGCGGTACCCGGGACTAGCGGGGATACGCAGTATTTT.

The genes are TRBV9 and TRBJ2-2; maybe TRBD2 (6 bases). Germline V CDR1 and CDR2: SGDLS, YYNGEE. The CDR3 runs 15 residues. V lost 7 bases, J lost 6 bases, and 19 bases lay in between. The CDR3 coding sequence is TGTGCCAGCGGAGTAGACTTAGCGGTGGCCGGGGAGCTGTTTTTT. Translated: CASGVDLAVAGELFF.

This sequence joins TRBV3-1 (or the pseudogene TRBV3-2) and TRBJ1-6, with TRBD1 matching over 9 bases. The germline V gene encodes CDR1 LGHDT and CDR2 YNNKEL (reference sequence). V was pared by 3 bases and J by 7 bases, with 7 bases of the junction left unmatched. This CDR3 region has 16 residues. This CDR3 reads CASSQQGGTGNSPLHF. The CDR3 DNA is TGTGCCAGCAGCCAGCAAGGAGGGACAGGGAATTCACCCCTCCACTTT.

CDR3 residues: CSGRWGSKNIQYF. In DNA form, the CDR3 reads TGCAGCGGGCGGTGGGGGTCCAAAAACATTCAGTACTTC. The genes are TRBV29-1 and TRBJ2-4; D assignment may be TRBD1 or TRBD2 (5 bases each). The CDR3 spans 13 residues. Per the germline V gene, CDR1 is SQVTM and CDR2 is ANQGSEA. The V gene lost 7 bases and the J gene lost 2 bases, with 12 bases spanning the gap.

The chain links TRBV18 to TRBJ2-3; either TRBD1 or TRBD2 may fit D (5 bases each). V was cut by 3 bases and J by 0 bases, with 10 bases left in between. Germline CDR1 reads KGHSH; CDR2 reads LQKENI. This CDR3 contains 15 residues. The CDR3 DNA is TGTGCCAGCTCACCCGGGACCTTAAGCACAGATACGCAGTATTTT. The encoded protein is CASSPGTLSTDTQYF.

V gene TRBV5-4 combines with J gene TRBJ1-2; TRBD1 aligns across 11 bases. The trim removed 0 bases at V and 9 bases at J, leaving 10 bases unmatched. Germline CDR1 SGHNT, CDR2 YYREEE (reference sequence). The CDR3 length is 16 residues. The chain's CDR3 is CASSLGGTGGEISYTF. CDR3 nucleotides: TGTGCCAGCAGCTTGGGAGGGACAGGGGGTGAAATTAGCTACACCTTC.

This rearrangement joins TRBV9 to TRBJ2-5; 7 bases match TRBD1. Germline trimming cut 0 bases from V and 0 bases from J; bases unmatched to any gene: 5. The CDR3 length is 16 residues. In germline, CDR1 is SGDLS, CDR2 YYNGEE. The CDR3 coding sequence is TGTGCCAGCAGCGTAGGACAGGGATTGTACCAAGAGACCCAGTACTTC. This encodes CASSVGQGLYQETQYF. Together with reference TRBV9 and TRBJ2-5, the CDR3 gives the full variable domain: DSGVTQTPKHLITATGQRVTLRCSPRSGDLSVYWYQQSLDQGLQFLIQYYNGEERAKGNILERFSAQQFPDLHSELNLSSLELGDSALYFCASSVGQGLYQETQYFGPGTRLLVL.

This clone was observed a handful of times. The chain employs TRBV18 and TRBJ1-2; 7 nucleotides align to TRBD1. V dropped 4 bases and J dropped 6; count of bases not matched to a gene: 2. Germline V gives CDR1 KGHSH, CDR2 LQKENI. The CDR3 is 12 amino acids. CDR3 amino acids: CASSQGTDGYTF. The CDR3 DNA reads TGTGCCAGCTCACAAGGGACAGATGGCTACACCTTC.